Presented here are 30 T cell receptor beta chains from one specimen sequenced in a study of T cells after somatic rescue of genetic block. The table came from immunoSEQ multiplex PCR; TCRdb's copy has only in-frame clones and leaves some out. The sample gives some 9,100 clones, 74% of which show up once; roughly 23% is in the top ten. Sample: peripheral blood mononuclear cells (PBMCs). The source of these receptors is a boy younger than 18.

The rearrangement uses TRBV7-6 and TRBJ2-5; D remains unclear. This CDR3 contains 15 residues. CDR1 is SGHVS, CDR2 FNYEAQ, per germline. V was trimmed by 1 base and J by 5 bases, leaving 14 bases between them. CDR3 protein: CASSLGVGLFETQYF. The CDR3, as DNA: TGTGCCAGCAGCTTAGGGGTGGGATTGTTTGAGACCCAGTACTTC.

The chain recombines TRBV5-1 with TRBJ1-1, with D possibly being TRBD1 (5 bases). CDR1 is SGHRS and CDR2 is YFSETQ in the germline V gene. V lost 4 bases to trimming and J lost 4 bases, with 14 bases between them. The CDR3 length is 14 residues. The CDR3 sequence is CASSLDLRGTEAFF. The CDR3 nucleotides read TGCGCCAGCAGCCTAGACCTGAGGGGCACTGAAGCTTTCTTT.

This clone has more than one count but fewer than ten. This sequence joins TRBV29-1 and TRBJ2-7; D may correspond to TRBD1 or TRBD2 (5 bases each). Trimming removed 5 bases from V and 5 bases from J, with 13 bases in between. Germline loops: CDR1 SQVTM, CDR2 ANQGSEA. This CDR3 has 12 amino acids. This chain's CDR3 is CSVRDGAHEQYF. In DNA, the CDR3 is TGCAGCGTTCGGGACGGGGCCCACGAGCAGTACTTC.

This chain joins TRBV10-3 and TRBJ2-7; 10 nucleotides align to TRBD2. Germline V gives CDR1 ENHRY, CDR2 SYGVKD. V dropped 3 bases and J dropped 4; count of bases not matched to a gene: 6. The CDR3 has 15 residues. CDR3 coding DNA: TGTGCCATCAGTGACCCCTCTAGCGGGAGTTACGAGCAGTACTTC. It encodes CAISDPSSGSYEQYF.

The CDR3, as DNA: TGTGCCAGCAGCTTACTCAGGGGTGGGAATGAGCAGTTCTTC. This codes for CASSLLRGGNEQFF. V usage is TRBV7-3 and J usage is TRBJ2-1; D is possibly TRBD1 (6 bases). The CDR3 loop spans 14 amino acids. V gave up 2 bases and J gave up 7 bases, with 12 bases separating them. Per the germline V gene, CDR1 is SGHTA and CDR2 is FQGTGA.

The chain recombines TRBV30 with TRBJ1-2; D might be TRBD1 (6 bases). CDR3 length: 14 amino acids. Trimming shortened V by 1 base and J by 8 bases, and 17 bases separated the two germline ends. In germline, CDR1 is GTSNPN, CDR2 SVGIG (reference sequence). The CDR3 region has the DNA TGTGCCTGGAGTGCGCAACTTACAGGGACCGGCTACACCTTC. Translated: CAWSAQLTGTGYTF.

The DNA for the CDR3 is TGTGCTAGTGGGCCAGACGACAGGCCCAACACCGGGGAGCTGTTTTTT. Its protein product is CASGPDDRPNTGELFF. This chain joins TRBV12-5 and TRBJ2-2; the D gene is possibly TRBD1 (6 bases). The V and J ends lost 6 bases and 2 bases respectively, with 16 bases between them. CDR3 length: 16 amino acids. The germline gives CDR1 LGHNT, CDR2 FRNRAP.

Turning to this clone: Germline is not matched at one junction end, which may reflect a read error. The chain joins TRBV6-4 to TRBJ2-7; 7 bases map to TRBD1. This CDR3 spans 17 amino acids. Looked up from germline, CDR1 is MRHNA and CDR2 is SNTAGT. CDR3 nucleotides: TGTGCCAGCAATGACAGGGAAGGAGGAAGGGGCTCCTACGAGCAGTACTTC. It specifies CASNDREGGRGSYEQYF.

The rearrangement links TRBV7-3 to TRBJ2-2; D possibly corresponds to TRBD1 (6 bases). This CDR3 has 13 amino acids. CDR1 and CDR2 from the germline V gene are SGHTA and FQGTGA. The V end lost 6 bases, the J end lost 5 bases, and 10 bases lay between the germline ends. The CDR3: CASSLTGTGELFF. The CDR3 nucleotides are TGTGCCAGCAGTCTTACAGGGACCGGGGAGCTGTTTTTT.

J is TRBJ1-5 and V is TRBV6-5; no clear D gene. Trimming left V 1 base short and J 5 bases short, with 9 bases between. In germline, CDR1 is MNHEY, CDR2 SVGAGI. CDR3 length: 14 amino acids. The chain's CDR3 is CASSYLPTDQPQHF. The CDR3 nucleotides read TGTGCCAGCAGTTACTTACCCACCGATCAGCCCCAGCATTTT.

Here the CDR3 reads CASSATGGFSTDTQYF. The DNA of the CDR3 is TGTGCCAGCAGCGCTACAGGGGGATTTAGCACAGATACGCAGTATTTT. V gene TRBV7-9 combines with J gene TRBJ2-3; 8 bases align to TRBD1. J lost 0 bases, V lost 5 bases, and 7 bases had no gene match. The CDR3 is 16 residues long. Germline loops: CDR1 SEHNR, CDR2 FQNEAQ (reference sequence).

The CDR3 region has the DNA TGTGCCAGCAGTTTAATCTCGCCTATAGTGACCGGGGAGCTGTTTTTT. Translation: CASSLISPIVTGELFF. This chain links TRBV27 with TRBJ2-2; D not certain. The CDR3 extends over 16 amino acids. V lost 2 bases and J 5 bases, leaving 15 bases between the germline ends. Germline V gene sequence: CDR1 MNHEY, CDR2 SMNVEV (reference sequence).

The gene calls are TRBV4-2 and TRBJ2-3; D not resolved. This CDR3 spans 13 amino acids. Germline-derived CDR1 and CDR2 are LGHNA and YNFKEQ. The V end lost 3 bases, the J end lost 4 bases, and 8 bases lay between the germline ends. This chain's CDR3 is CASSQDSPDTQYF. For the CDR3, the DNA is TGTGCCAGCAGCCAGGATAGCCCAGATACGCAGTATTTT.

The V call is TRBV28, the J call TRBJ1-5; D gene ambiguous. Looked up from germline, CDR1 is MDHEN and CDR2 is SYDVKM. This CDR3 region has 12 residues. V was shortened by 3 bases and J by 5 bases, with 5 bases between the two germline ends. The DNA of the CDR3 is TGTGCCAGCAGTTTGGTTTATCAGCCCCAGCATTTT. It translates to CASSLVYQPQHF.

V and J are TRBV28 and TRBJ2-7; 7 bases align to TRBD1. The CDR3 is 14 residues long. Germline loops: CDR1 MDHEN, CDR2 SYDVKM. The J segment lost 2 bases and the V segment lost 5 bases, leaving 6 bases of the junction unmatched. This CDR3 is CASSKLTGAYEQYF. In DNA, the CDR3 is TGTGCCAGCAGTAAACTTACAGGGGCCTACGAGCAGTACTTC. The full variable domain, with the rest looked up from reference TRBV28 and TRBJ2-7, is DVKVTQSSRYLVKRTGEKVFLECVQDMDHENMFWYRQDPGLGLRLIYFSYDVKMKEKGDIPEGYSVSREKKERFSLILESASTNQTSMYLCASSKLTGAYEQYFGPGTRLTVT.

This clone turned up a few times. This sequence joins TRBV30 and TRBJ2-2; a weak D match, TRBD2 (6 bases). Germline lookup yields CDR1 GTSNPN and CDR2 SVGIG (reference sequence). The CDR3 contains 14 residues. V lost 3 bases to trimming and J lost 3 bases, with 11 bases between them. The CDR3 sequence: CAWREGRYTGELFF. The CDR3 DNA reads as TGTGCCTGGAGAGAAGGGAGGTACACCGGGGAGCTGTTTTTT.

The chain uses TRBV10-2 and TRBJ2-5, with D maybe TRBD1 (6 bases). Judging by the DNA end, TRBJ2-7 fits better; the J call may be wrong. CDR3 length: 13 amino acids. Germline assignment: CDR1 WSHSY and CDR2 SAAADI. The CDR3 loop reads CASRVSGVHEQYF. The DNA for the CDR3 is TGCGCCAGCAGGGTGTCAGGGGTACACGAGCAGTACTTC.

The CDR3 here is CASSLDGTDTQYF. The DNA for the CDR3 is TGCGCCAGCAGCTTGGATGGCACAGATACGCAGTATTTT. The chain couples TRBV5-1 to TRBJ2-3; D ambiguous. The ends were cut back, 0 bases at V and 1 base at J, with 3 bases in the middle. This CDR3 has 13 amino acids. Germline V gene lookup returns CDR1 SGHRS and CDR2 YFSETQ.

The chain carries TRBV11-3 and TRBJ2-1, with D possibly being TRBD2 (5 bases). Trimming removed 5 bases at V and 0 bases at J, with 11 bases between. Germline lookup yields CDR1 SGHNT and CDR2 YENEEA. The CDR3 totals 15 residues. The CDR3 nucleotides read TGTGCCAGCAGCCGAGGGTCATTCTCCTACAATGAGCAGTTCTTC. This translates into CASSRGSFSYNEQFF. Together with reference TRBV11-3 and TRBJ2-1, the CDR3 gives the full variable domain: EAGVVQSPRYKIIEKKQPVAFWCNPISGHNTLYWYLQNLGQGPELLIRYENEEAVDDSQLPKDRFSAERLKGVDSTLKIQPAELGDSAVYLCASSRGSFSYNEQFFGPGTRLTVL.

This chain joins TRBV2 and TRBJ2-7; the D call may be TRBD1 or TRBD2 (5 bases each). CDR3 length equals 12 residues. CDR1 and CDR2 from the germline V gene are SNHLY and FYNNEI. V gave up 6 bases and J gave up 2 bases, with 8 bases separating them. The CDR3 is CASRGDAYEQYF. The CDR3 DNA follows: TGTGCCAGCAGGGGGGACGCCTACGAGCAGTACTTC.

The chain links TRBV6-6 to TRBJ1-1; 8 nucleotides match TRBD1. From germline, CDR1 is MNHNY and CDR2 SVGAGI (reference sequence). The junction had 9 bases not matched to a gene; V was cut back by 2 bases and J by 10 bases. The CDR3 runs 14 residues. The CDR3 reads CASSYPDRGMAAFF. For the CDR3, the DNA is TGTGCCAGCAGTTACCCCGACAGGGGTATGGCAGCTTTCTTT.

The chain joins TRBV28 to TRBJ2-5; 13 bases match TRBD2. Germline CDR1 MDHEN, CDR2 SYDVKM. Germline trimming cut 5 bases from V and 1 base from J; bases unmatched to any gene: 10. This CDR3 comprises 18 residues. CDR3 sequence: CASSPGTSGTIFQETQYF. CDR3 nucleotides: TGTGCCAGCAGTCCCGGGACTAGCGGGACCATCTTCCAAGAGACCCAGTACTTC.

The V call is TRBV28, the J call TRBJ2-5; D is unclear. The CDR3 runs 15 residues. CDR1 and CDR2 (germline): MDHEN, SYDVKM. V was pared by 8 bases and J by 0 bases, with 16 bases between. DNA for the CDR3: TGTGCCAGCGGTCGGGCCATCCCGTACCAAGAGACCCAGTACTTC. It codes for CASGRAIPYQETQYF.

The chain uses TRBV18 and TRBJ2-7; D uncertain. The germline gives CDR1 KGHSH, CDR2 LQKENI. V lost 3 bases and J 2 bases, leaving 17 bases between the germline ends. The CDR3 totals 16 residues. As DNA, the CDR3 is TGTGCCAGCTCACCTGGTAGGTCCAGGTCGGCCTACGAGCAGTACTTC. It yields the protein CASSPGRSRSAYEQYF.

This clone was detected a few times. V is TRBV7-9 and J is TRBJ1-5; D is ambiguous. Germline V gives CDR1 SEHNR, CDR2 FQNEAQ (reference sequence). The CDR3 consists of 13 residues. V lost 2 bases and J lost 4, with 6 bases in between. The CDR3 nucleotides read TGTGCCAGCAGCTTACAGGTTAATCAGCCCCAGCATTTT. The encoded protein is CASSLQVNQPQHF.

This chain connects TRBV6-6 to TRBJ2-7; 9 bases line up with TRBD1. The CDR3 consists of 14 residues. In germline, CDR1 is MNHNY, CDR2 SVGAGI (reference sequence). After removal of 5 bases from V and 2 bases from J, the junction contained 4 bases not matched to a gene. This CDR3 is CASSRDRVAYEQYF. As DNA, the CDR3 is TGTGCCAGCAGTAGGGACAGGGTCGCCTACGAGCAGTACTTC.

The chain has TRBV9 and TRBJ1-4; D is unresolved. V lost 3 bases and J 8 bases, leaving 14 bases between the germline ends. Germline CDR1 is SGDLS and CDR2 is YYNGEE. This CDR3 has 14 amino acids. CDR3 sequence reads: CASSAHSLGEKLFF. The CDR3 nucleotides read TGTGCCAGCAGCGCTCATTCGTTGGGGGAAAAACTGTTTTTT.

This chain links TRBV28 with TRBJ2-7, with TRBD1 matching 7 bases. J was trimmed by 2 bases and V by 4 bases; bases with no gene match: 2. The CDR3 extends over 13 amino acids. CDR1 MDHEN and CDR2 SYDVKM come from the germline V gene. The DNA for the CDR3 is TGTGCCAGCAGTTCGGGACAGCCCTACGAGCAGTACTTC. It translates to CASSSGQPYEQYF.

The rearrangement links TRBV6-1 to TRBJ2-3; TRBD1 matches 8 bases. V lost 7 bases and J lost 2; bases outside the gene matches: 5. The germline V gene encodes CDR1 MNHNS and CDR2 SASEGT. CDR3 length: 14 amino acids. CDR3 nucleotide sequence: TGTGCCAGCAAAGGACAGGGACACACAGATACGCAGTATTTT. This gives the protein CASKGQGHTDTQYF.

The V and J genes are TRBV9 and TRBJ1-2; no definite D call. With 0 bases removed from V and 2 bases from J, the gap between germline ends came to 5 bases. The CDR3 is made up of 13 amino acids. Germline V gene sequence: CDR1 SGDLS, CDR2 YYNGEE. The CDR3 bases are TGTGCCAGCAGCGTAGGCCGGAACTATGGCTACACCTTC. Encoded protein: CASSVGRNYGYTF.